A selection of T cell receptor beta chains follows, all from one sample in a study of Ad26.COV2.S vaccination and SARS-CoV-2 variants. Clones were sequenced by immunoSEQ multiplex PCR, and TCRdb holds only the in-frame ones, with some missing. There are about 400,000 clones in the sample; about nine tenths occur only once, and 3% to 4.5% lies in the top ten. The material was peripheral blood, obtained in a trial of Ad26.COV2.S vaccine versus placebo. The receptor source for this set is a person aged 18-60 years who received the Ad26.COV2.S COVID-19 vaccine or a placebo. Each CDR3 is given with its conserved first and last residue. The D gene is left open where the match is weak. A row's size may be missing; if present it is once, few, many or a size class.

>TRBV10-3|TRBJ1-1|.|.|16
TGTGCCATCAGTGAGTCGACTCAGGGCAGCAACACTGAAGCTTTCTTT
CAISESTQGSNTEAFF
>TRBV6-4|TRBJ1-2|.|.|19
TGTGCCAGCAGTGACTCGAACGGCGTTTGGGGGCCGGGAATGGGTGGCTACACCTTC
CASSDSNGVWGPGMGGYTF
>TRBV2|TRBJ1-2|.|.|15
TGTGCCAGCAGTGAACGTCAGACCCGAATCTATGGCTACACCTTC
CASSERQTRIYGYTF
>TRBV3-1/TRBV3-2|TRBJ2-4|few|.|13
TGTGCCAGCAGCCAAGATAAGGCGGCCCTCCAGTACTTC
CASSQDKAALQYF
>TRBV2|TRBJ1-5|.|.|13
TGTGCCAGCAGTAACGGGAGGGGTGGGCCCCAGCATTTT
CASSNGRGGPQHF
>TRBV7-6|TRBJ2-7|once|TRBD1|17
TGTGCCAGCAGTTTCGGACAGGGGTCTATCCAGGGGGACGAGCAGTACTTC
CASSFGQGSIQGDEQYF
>TRBV30|TRBJ1-6|.|.|15
TGTGCCTGGAGTGTAGGGGGACACCATCGATCACCCCTCCACTTT
CAWSVGGHHRSPLHF
>TRBV5-6|TRBJ1-1|few|.|11
TGTGCCAGCAGCCTGGGGCGTGAAGCTTTCTTT
CASSLGREAFF
>TRBV19|TRBJ1-1|.|TRBD1|15
TGTGCCAGTAGTCTGGACAGGGGACGGGACACTGAAGCTTTCTTT
CASSLDRGRDTEAFF
>TRBV6-4|TRBJ1-1|.|.|15
TGTGCCAGCAAGGACCTGGGGGCCTCGAAAAGAAAAGCTTTCTTT
CASKDLGASKRKAFF
>TRBV19|TRBJ2-1|.|TRBD2|13
TGTGCCAGTAGTATGGGGACTAGCGGTGAGCAGTTCTTC
CASSMGTSGEQFF
>TRBV5-8|TRBJ2-1|.|TRBD2|15
TGTGCCAGCAGCCAAAGCGGGGGGCATCACAATGAGCAGTTCTTC
CASSQSGGHHNEQFF
>TRBV25-1|TRBJ2-7|.|.|13
TGTGCCAGCAGTCAGAGGGGTCGGTACGAGCAGTACTTC
CASSQRGRYEQYF
>TRBV6-5|TRBJ1-2|.|TRBD1|13
TGTGCCAGCAGTCGGACAGGTCTCTATGGCTACACCTTC
CASSRTGLYGYTF
>TRBV29-1|TRBJ1-1|.|.|11
TGCAGCGTTGAAAGGAACACTGAAGCTTTCTTT
CSVERNTEAFF
>TRBV6-5|TRBJ2-7|.|.|14
TGTGCCAGCAGTTACAAACAGGTCTCCTACGAGCAGTACTTC
CASSYKQVSYEQYF
>TRBV7-2|TRBJ2-1|.|TRBD2|15
TGTGCCAGCAGCCTAGCGGGGCTCACCAACAATGAGCAGTTCTTC
CASSLAGLTNNEQFF
>TRBV4-1|TRBJ2-5|once|TRBD2|13
TGCGCCAGCAGCCAAGGAGGCTGGGGGGGCCAGTACTTC
CASSQGGWGGQYF
>TRBV7-2|TRBJ2-2|once|TRBD2|17
TGTGCCAGCAGCCACTCCCCCGGGGGGGCGGGTACCGGGGAGCTGTTTTTT
CASSHSPGGAGTGELFF
>TRBV5-1|TRBJ1-4|.|TRBD1|14
TGCGCCAGCAGCACGACAGGGTCTAATGAAAAACTGTTTTTT
CASSTTGSNEKLFF
>TRBV6-2/TRBV6-3|TRBJ1-5|.|TRBD1|17
TGTGCCAGCAGTTACTCGCGGGACAGGATTAGCAATCAGCCCCAGCATTTT
CASSYSRDRISNQPQHF
>TRBV6-2/TRBV6-3|TRBJ2-7|.|.|14
TGTGCCAGCAGTTACGAGCGAGGTACCTACGAGCAGTACTTC
CASSYERGTYEQYF
>TRBV19|TRBJ1-5|.|.|16
TGTGCCAGTAGTATCTCGTTGTGGAATAGCAATCAGCCCCAGCATTTT
CASSISLWNSNQPQHF
>TRBV18|TRBJ1-2|.|.|13
TGTGCCAGCTCACCGGACGGAAACTATGGCTACACCTTC
CASSPDGNYGYTF
>TRBV6-1|TRBJ1-1|.|.|16
TGTGCCAGCAGTGAACCCATCGTGGAGAAGAACACTGAAGCTTTCTTT
CASSEPIVEKNTEAFF
>TRBV5-1|TRBJ2-1|.|.|13
TGCGCCAGCAGCTTACTCGGAAACAATGAGCAGTTCTTC
CASSLLGNNEQFF
>TRBV7-9|TRBJ1-2|.|.|15
TGTGCCAGCACCCCCACGGGCCAAATCCACCGGGGCTACACCTTC
CASTPTGQIHRGYTF